The T cell receptor beta chain under discussion was sequenced for a study of blood T cell repertoires in COVID-19. In the study overall: Researchers got acute and convalescent COVID-19 samples from the United States, Italy and Spain. PBMCs, B-cell-depleted T cells, or T cells provided the cDNA or gDNA that made up the material.

As processed by the authors: Reference gene primer amplification in the assay estimated nucleated cell counts. The protocol was immunoSEQ multiplex PCR, while the TCRdb copy is restricted to in-frame clones and leaves out a portion. D and trimming come from the DNA, and the V and J calls and clone size come from that table. The table includes about 140,000 clones, 70% to 80% detected once. CDR3 length: 12 amino acids. Germline V gene data show CDR1 as MNHEY and CDR2 as SVGAGI. With 8 bases removed from V and 9 bases from J, the gap between germline ends came to 14 bases. The receptor comes from a woman aged 45-65 years with active or convalescent COVID-19. The chain employs TRBV6-5 and TRBJ2-1, with D perhaps TRBD2 (5 bases). Sequencing input: peripheral blood. CDR3 DNA sequence: TGTGCCAGCCGTAGCAGACGGGGTGAGCAGTTCTTC. Amino acid sequence: CASRSRRGEQFF.